This T cell receptor beta chain was recorded in a study of OX40 agonist ivuxolimab in advanced cancers. The wider study: Aged roughly 23 to 90 with a mean of roughly 65 years, they were 75% to 85% male.

Using immunoSEQ multiplex PCR, the repertoire was profiled, and TCRdb retains in-frame clones only, with some absent. The sample holds roughly 40,000 clones, around 87% seen once. Blood samples were obtained at baseline, cycle 4 day 1, and cycle 7 day 1. Germline V gene lookup returns CDR1 GTSNPN and CDR2 SVGIG (reference sequence). V was clipped by 4 bases and J by 4 bases, with 16 bases between them. The CDR3 totals 14 residues. This clonotype was sampled from an adult with an advanced solid tumor such as melanoma, head and neck, liver or kidney cancer. This chain connects TRBV30 to TRBJ1-1; the D gene is possibly TRBD1 (5 bases). The specimen was CD4+ or CD8+ T cells sorted from blood, collected in a trial of the OX40 agonist ivuxolimab. CDR3 amino acids: CAWTAPGRPTEAFF. The DNA of the CDR3 is TGTGCCTGGACAGCCCCGGGACGGCCCACTGAAGCTTTCTTT.